The table lists the clone carrying this T cell receptor beta chain with a count of one. The source of the sample is a study of blood T cell repertoires in COVID-19. Overall study context: There were acute and convalescent COVID-19 samples, and they came from the United States, Italy and Spain.

Enrollment of patients from Seattle took place during active infection, with longitudinal follow-up. Clones were read by immunoSEQ multiplex PCR, and TCRdb kept only the in-frame ones, dropping some. The table records tens of thousands of clones, approximately 86% of them present only once. The CDR3 has 11 amino acids. Trimming left V 7 bases short and J 5 bases short, with 8 bases between. Germline CDR1 and CDR2: PRHDT and FYEKMQ (reference sequence). This chain connects TRBV13 to TRBJ1-1; D is uncertain. Source material: peripheral blood. The receptor was derived from a man aged 80 or over with COVID-19, enrolled during active disease. The DNA of the CDR3 is TGTGCCAGCATTTACTTGACTGAAGCTTTCTTT. It specifies CASIYLTEAFF.